This TCR beta chain originates from a study of blood T cells in healthy people across ages. Trimming removed 7 bases from V and 0 bases from J, with 12 bases in between. The CDR3 consists of 14 residues. Germline V lookup: CDR1 MNHEY, CDR2 SMNVEV (reference sequence). This clonotype was observed a few times. For the second PCR, which ran for about 7 to 12 cycles, a sample-barcoded 5' primer and a J-beta primer mix were used. TCRdb reanalysed the 5' RACE reads using MiXCR and keeps one entry per CDR3 protein. The table includes 1.5 million or so distinct CDR3 sequences, about 43% detected once. The sequence was collected from a woman younger than 35 in good health. Sequencing used blood. The chain joins TRBV27 to TRBJ1-2; D might be TRBD1 (6 bases). This CDR3 is CASTPTGTNYGYTF. In nucleotides, the CDR3 is TGTGCCAGCACCCCGACAGGAACTAACTATGGCTACACCTTC.